This T cell receptor beta chain originates from a study of CD8 T cells in Susac syndrome (dated by TCRdb to about 2019). Background on the whole study: Whether CD8+ T cell activation and differentiation in Susac syndrome was antigen driven was tested using repertoire sequencing. The study compared CD8+ T cell repertoire clonality among around 11 healthy donors, about 14 Susac syndrome patients and 15 multiple sclerosis patients.

Broader findings and caveats from the paper: The TCR sequencing and HLA analysis was acknowledged to have included a relatively small number of individuals.

To note about this clonotype: It lacks a known antigen. Per-base qualities were not stored, and no clone one base away is much larger.

RNA was extracted using the RNeasy kit, and roughly 0.45 to 1 ug of the RNA was reverse transcribed with random hexamers. The immunoSEQ multiplex PCR assay, which covers 54 Vbeta and 13 Jbeta segments, was used to amplify TCR beta CDR3 regions. To correct PCR amplification bias, a synthetic template baseline was used for both primer optimization and computational correction. The authors' pipeline ran thus. Reads were annotated to V, D and J genes according to IMGT and were analyzed with immunoSEQ Analyzer, with only productive sequences retained. To calculate clonality, Shannon entropy was normalized by log2 of the number of productive unique sequences and then subtracted from one. For each patient and control, public and private clones were evaluated among the 100 most prevalent clones. A clone was defined as Susac-specific if it was absent from the healthy and MS cohorts, from around 960 published viral clones and from other ImmuneACCESS disease sequences. Starting from the raw public reads, TCRdb applied fastp trimming at Q25, assembled clones with MiXCR and retained in-frame beta chains. Identical CDR3 protein sequences are pooled into one entry, listed with their most common genes and DNA. TCRdb's processing, not the authors' own work, is the source of the V and J calls. The sample data list about 120,000 distinct CDR3 sequences, and 92% of these were observed just once. The ten largest account for approximately 0.12% of the sample.

High-throughput TCR beta sequencing profiled peripheral blood CD8+ and CD4+ T cells from healthy donors, Susac syndrome patients and multiple sclerosis patients. Healthy donors were included as age- and sex-matched controls. CD8+ TEMRA cells were enriched by FACS, while bulk CD8+ and CD4+ T cells were purified by magnetic negative isolation. Blood was drawn into EDTA tubes, processed within 24 hours, and PBMCs were isolated by density gradient centrifugation. PBMCs intended for TCR sequencing were frozen in liquid nitrogen and were later thawed in a 37 degrees C water bath. A purity of at least 90% was achieved for sorted or isolated CD4+, CD8+ and CD8+ TEMRA cells. This sequence was found in a human donor in good health. Sample: CD8+ T cells from PBMCs.

The DNA sequence is given as TGTGCCAGCAGCTTAACAGCTTGGAGCAATCAGCCCCAGCATTTT. This yields the protein CASSLTAWSNQPQHF. This sequence uses TRBV7-2 and TRBJ1-5, with no reliable assignment of the D segment. The CDR3 spans 15 residues, from the cysteine through the phenylalanine. Only the CDR3 portion is preserved as DNA: 45 bases, with reading frame beginning at the first base. CDR1 SGHTA and CDR2 FQGNSA are derived from the germline V gene. V loses 2 bases of germline sequence and J loses 1 base, and the interval between the two ends is 9 bases. Extended through the reference TRBV7-2 and TRBJ1-5 proteins, this CDR3 yields the full variable domain: GAGVSQSPSNKVTEKGKDVELRCDPISGHTALYWYRQSLGQGLEFLIYFQGNSAPDKSGLPSDRFSAERTGGSVSTLTIQRTQQEDSAVYLCASSLTAWSNQPQHFGDGTRLSIL.